Each of the 22 T cell receptor beta chains below was sequenced from the same sample in a study of blood T cell repertoires in COVID-19. Produced via immunoSEQ multiplex PCR; TCRdb's table is partial and in-frame only. The sample yields a few hundred thousand clones, 90% seen once. Source material: peripheral blood. The receptors were sampled from a woman in her fifties or sixties with COVID-19, enrolled during active disease.

The chain combines TRBV19 with TRBJ2-1; TRBD1 aligns across 9 bases. Trimming took 3 bases from V and 3 from J; bases not matched to a gene: 3. The CDR3 covers 15 residues. Germline V gene data show CDR1 as LNHDA and CDR2 as SQIVND (reference sequence). This chain's CDR3 is CASSIRDRVYNEQFF. Written as DNA, the CDR3 is TGTGCCAGTAGTATCCGGGACAGGGTCTACAATGAGCAGTTCTTC.

The chain combines TRBV7-2 with TRBJ1-1; 8 nucleotides align to TRBD1. This CDR3 contains 15 residues. J was trimmed by 2 bases and V by 0 bases; bases with no gene match: 2. Germline CDR1 is SGHTA and CDR2 is FQGNSA. The CDR3 sequence is CASSLADRGNTEAFF. CDR3 nucleotide sequence: TGTGCCAGCAGCTTAGCCGACAGGGGTAACACTGAAGCTTTCTTT.

CDR3 amino acids: CASRPAGTLEAFF. The CDR3, as DNA: TGTGCCAGCAGACCCGCCGGGACACTGGAAGCTTTCTTT. This rearrangement joins TRBV6-5 to TRBJ1-1; D might be TRBD1 (6 bases). There are 13 residues in the CDR3. The V end was cut by 6 bases, the J end by 8 bases, with 16 bases between. From germline, CDR1 is MNHEY and CDR2 SVGAGI.

This rearrangement joins TRBV12-1 to TRBJ2-1; TRBD2 was called by the table and not checked on the DNA. TRBV12-1 is a known pseudogene. The CDR3 runs 17 residues. This CDR3 is CASSTLAGAISYNEQFF. The CDR3 DNA reads as TGTGCCAGCAGTACTCTAGCGGGAGCGATCTCCTACAATGAGCAGTTCTTC.

The sample holds one count of this clone. The V and J genes are TRBV7-8 and TRBJ1-1; 9 bases are shared with TRBD1. The CDR3 covers 16 residues. The germline V gene encodes CDR1 SGHVS and CDR2 FQNEAQ. The V gene end was trimmed by 5 bases and the J gene end by 0 bases; junction bases not matched to a gene: 7. In DNA form, the CDR3 reads TGTGCCAGCAGCCCAACAGGGGGCGCGGTGAACACTGAAGCTTTCTTT. Its translation: CASSPTGGAVNTEAFF.

J is TRBJ2-4 and V is TRBV30, with 9 bases lining up with TRBD2. CDR3 length: 16 residues. J gave up 4 bases and V 1 base, and 8 bases lay outside the gene matches. The germline V gene has CDR1 GTSNPN and CDR2 SVGIG (reference sequence). The DNA of the CDR3 is TGTGCCTGGAGTGCCCTCCGCGGGGGGGGAAAAAACATTCAGTACTTC. Translated, it gives CAWSALRGGGKNIQYF.

The chain has TRBV2 and TRBJ1-5, with a possible D match to TRBD1 (5 bases). The V end lost 6 bases, the J end lost 11 bases, and 17 bases lay between the germline ends. The CDR3 is 13 amino acids. The V gene's germline CDR1 is SNHLY and CDR2 FYNNEI. Here the CDR3 reads CASRGTARESQHF. CDR3 coding DNA: TGTGCCAGCAGGGGGACGGCCCGGGAGTCCCAGCATTTT. Supplemented by reference TRBV2 and TRBJ1-5, the full variable domain reads EPEVTQTPSHQVTQMGQEVILRCVPISNHLYFYWYRQILGQKVEFLVSFYNNEISEKSEIFDDQFSVERPDGSNFTLKIRSTKLEDSAMYFCASRGTARESQHFGDGTRLSIL.

The chain has TRBV7-2 and TRBJ2-7; a weak D match, TRBD2 (5 bases). The germline V gene encodes CDR1 SGHTA and CDR2 FQGNSA. The CDR3 extends over 13 amino acids. Trimming removed 3 bases from V and 2 bases from J, with 8 bases in between. The CDR3, as DNA: TGTGCCAGCAGCTTCCGGGAAACCTACGAGCAGTACTTC. This translates into CASSFRETYEQYF.

V and J are TRBV27 and TRBJ2-7, with 9 bases matching TRBD1. Germline V CDR1 and CDR2: MNHEY, SMNVEV (reference sequence). CDR3 size: 15 residues. V lost 6 bases to trimming and J lost 0 bases; unmatched junction nucleotides: 6. This CDR3 reads CASRMYRGPSYEQYF. CDR3 DNA sequence: TGTGCCAGCAGGATGTACAGGGGGCCCTCCTACGAGCAGTACTTC.

To note about this clone: The sample carries other DNA sequences with the same CDR3. The CDR3 DNA reads TGTGCCAGCAGCTTAGTCGCGGGGACCGGGGAGCTGTTTTTT. Its translation is CASSLVAGTGELFF. The V call is TRBV7-2, the J call TRBJ2-2; possible D gene TRBD2, 6 bases. Germline V gene sequence: CDR1 SGHTA, CDR2 FQGNSA. The length of the CDR3 is 14 residues. V lost 1 base, J lost 5 bases, and 8 bases lay in between.

The genes are TRBV30 and TRBJ2-2; D might be TRBD2 (5 bases). CDR1 is GTSNPN and CDR2 is SVGIG in the germline V gene (reference sequence). The V and J ends lost 3 bases and 2 bases respectively, with 10 bases between them. The length of the CDR3 is 14 residues. CDR3 sequence: CAWRLSGNTGELFF. CDR3 bases: TGTGCCTGGAGGTTGAGCGGAAACACCGGGGAGCTGTTTTTT.

This clone was found once. The CDR3 reads CASSSFTGELFF. The CDR3 DNA is TGTGCCAGCAGCTCTTTTACCGGGGAGCTGTTTTTT. The chain carries TRBV7-9 and TRBJ2-2; D gene unclear. From germline, CDR1 is SEHNR and CDR2 FQNEAQ (reference sequence). The CDR3 totals 12 residues. V shed 4 bases and J shed 5 bases, with 5 bases lying between them. The variable domain in full, completed from reference TRBV7-9 and TRBJ2-2, reads DTGVSQNPRHKITKRGQNVTFRCDPISEHNRLYWYRQTLGQGPEFLTYFQNEAQLEKSRLLSDRFSAERPKGSFSTLEIQRTEQGDSAMYLCASSSFTGELFFGEGSRLTVL.

The chain combines TRBV27 with TRBJ1-1; no firm D call. CDR3 size: 15 residues. V was cut by 4 bases and J by 1 base, with 13 bases left in between. Germline CDR1 and CDR2: MNHEY and SMNVEV (reference sequence). In DNA form, the CDR3 reads TGTGCCAGCAGTTGGAGGGCCCCCCAGAACACTGAAGCTTTCTTT. Translating it yields CASSWRAPQNTEAFF.

Of note for this clone: At the DNA level, this CDR3 is encoded by other sequences in the same sample as well. The chain combines TRBV5-1 with TRBJ2-7; D unclear. Germline CDR1 reads SGHRS; CDR2 reads YFSETQ. The CDR3 contains 12 residues. Trimming shortened V by 0 bases and J by 4 bases, and 5 bases separated the two germline ends. CDR3 coding DNA: TGCGCCAGCAGCTTGGGAGCGTACGAGCAGTACTTC. Amino acid sequence: CASSLGAYEQYF.

This chain connects TRBV2 to TRBJ1-4, with TRBD1 matching over 10 bases. The CDR3 has 15 amino acids. CDR1 and CDR2 (germline): SNHLY, FYNNEI. The junction had 7 bases not matched to a gene; V was cut back by 4 bases and J by 8 bases. In nucleotides, the CDR3 is TGTGCCAGCAGTGTCTCCGGGACAGGGGCCGAAAAACTGTTTTTT. Translation gives CASSVSGTGAEKLFF.

The chain links TRBV27 to TRBJ2-1, with a possible D match to TRBD1 (6 bases). This CDR3 is built from 15 residues. The V gene lost 6 bases and the J gene lost 3 bases, with 15 bases spanning the gap. Germline V gene lookup returns CDR1 MNHEY and CDR2 SMNVEV (reference sequence). In DNA, the CDR3 is TGTGCCAGCAGCCCGTTGGACAGCTACTACAATGAGCAGTTCTTC. Translating it yields CASSPLDSYYNEQFF.

The chain uses TRBV19 and TRBJ2-7; TRBD2 might be the D (6 bases). This CDR3 has 15 amino acids. Trimming left V 3 bases short and J 0 bases short, with 12 bases between. Germline values: CDR1 LNHDA, CDR2 SQIVND (reference sequence). The CDR3 spells CASSMGSGPSYEQYF. CDR3 nucleotides: TGTGCCAGTAGTATGGGTAGCGGCCCCTCCTACGAGCAGTACTTC.

The J gene is TRBJ2-1, the V gene TRBV7-2; D may be TRBD2 (6 bases). CDR1 is SGHTA and CDR2 is FQGNSA in the germline V gene. The CDR3 loop spans 15 amino acids. Trimming left V 1 base short and J 4 bases short, with 11 bases between. The CDR3 spells CASSLGGEPYNEQFF. The CDR3 DNA is TGTGCCAGCAGCTTAGGCGGGGAGCCATACAATGAGCAGTTCTTC.

V usage is TRBV30 and J usage is TRBJ2-7; D might be TRBD1 (6 bases). The ends were cut back, 4 bases at V and 5 bases at J, with 9 bases in the middle. CDR3 size: 11 residues. CDR1 and CDR2 (germline): GTSNPN, SVGIG (reference sequence). CDR3 region: CAWNQGHEQYF. In nucleotides, the CDR3 is TGTGCCTGGAACCAGGGGCACGAGCAGTACTTC.

The chain links TRBV4-3 to TRBJ1-1; 10 nucleotides match TRBD1. This CDR3 has 14 residues. Per the germline V gene, CDR1 is LGHNA and CDR2 is YSLEER. V dropped 3 bases and J dropped 10; count of bases not matched to a gene: 8. In DNA, the CDR3 is TGCGCCAGCAGCCAGGACGACAGGGGGCGGATAGCTTTCTTT. Its protein product is CASSQDDRGRIAFF.

The chain couples TRBV7-2 to TRBJ2-5; 11 nucleotides match TRBD2. The CDR3 runs to 18 residues. In germline, CDR1 is SGHTA, CDR2 FQGNSA. Trimming cost V 5 bases and J 1 base; bases outside gene matches: 12. The CDR3 here is CASSPTLAGGGVQETQYF. The CDR3, as DNA: TGTGCCAGCAGCCCTACCCTAGCGGGGGGTGGGGTCCAAGAGACCCAGTACTTC.

The V and J genes are TRBV5-1 and TRBJ1-1; 7 positions agree with TRBD1. The CDR3 runs to 14 residues. Trimming took 4 bases from V and 1 from J; bases not matched to a gene: 4. Per germline, CDR1 SGHRS and CDR2 YFSETQ. DNA of the CDR3: TGCGCCAGCAGCACCGGGACAGCGAACACTGAAGCTTTCTTT. This codes for CASSTGTANTEAFF. The variable domain in full, with the rest retrieved from reference TRBV5-1 and TRBJ1-1, is KAGVTQTPRYLIKTRGQQVTLSCSPISGHRSVSWYQQTPGQGLQFLFEYFSETQRNKGNFPGRFSGRQFSNSRSEMNVSTLELGDSALYLCASSTGTANTEAFFGQGTRLTVV.